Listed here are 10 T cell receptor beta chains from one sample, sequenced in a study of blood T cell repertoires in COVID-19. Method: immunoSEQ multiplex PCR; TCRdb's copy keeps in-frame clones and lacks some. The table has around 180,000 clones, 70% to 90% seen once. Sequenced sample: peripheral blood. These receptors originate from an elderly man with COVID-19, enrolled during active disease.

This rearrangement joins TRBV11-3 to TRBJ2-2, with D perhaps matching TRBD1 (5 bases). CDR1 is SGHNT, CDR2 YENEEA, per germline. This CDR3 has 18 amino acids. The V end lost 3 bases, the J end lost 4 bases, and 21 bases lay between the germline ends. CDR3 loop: CASSLRNLRVRGTGELFF. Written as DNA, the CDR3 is TGTGCCAGCAGCTTGCGTAACCTTAGGGTTAGGGGCACCGGGGAGCTGTTTTTT.

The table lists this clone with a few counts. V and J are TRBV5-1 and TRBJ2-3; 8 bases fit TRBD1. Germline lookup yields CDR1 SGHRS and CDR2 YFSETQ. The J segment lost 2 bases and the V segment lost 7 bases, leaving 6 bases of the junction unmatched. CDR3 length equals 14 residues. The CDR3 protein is CASGTGTFTDTQYF. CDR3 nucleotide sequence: TGCGCCAGCGGGACAGGAACATTCACAGATACGCAGTATTTT.

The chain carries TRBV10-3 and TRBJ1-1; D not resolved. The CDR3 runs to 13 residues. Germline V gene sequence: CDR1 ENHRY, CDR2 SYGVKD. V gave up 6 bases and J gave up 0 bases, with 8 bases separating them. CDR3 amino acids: CAIRTDLNTEAFF. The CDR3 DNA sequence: TGTGCCATCAGAACGGACTTGAACACTGAAGCTTTCTTT.

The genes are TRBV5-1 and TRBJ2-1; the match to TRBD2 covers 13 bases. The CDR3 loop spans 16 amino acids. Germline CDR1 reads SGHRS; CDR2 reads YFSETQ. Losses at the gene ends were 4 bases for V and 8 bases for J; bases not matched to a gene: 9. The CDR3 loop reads CASSTSTSGGADEQFF. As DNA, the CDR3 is TGCGCCAGCAGCACGTCAACTAGCGGGGGGGCCGATGAGCAGTTCTTC.

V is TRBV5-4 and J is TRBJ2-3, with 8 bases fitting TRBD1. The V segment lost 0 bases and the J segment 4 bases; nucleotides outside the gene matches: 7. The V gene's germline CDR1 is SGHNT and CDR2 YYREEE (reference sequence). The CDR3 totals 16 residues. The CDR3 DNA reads TGTGCCAGCAGCTTGGCCCCGGCAGGGGGCCCAGATACGCAGTATTTT. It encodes CASSLAPAGGPDTQYF.

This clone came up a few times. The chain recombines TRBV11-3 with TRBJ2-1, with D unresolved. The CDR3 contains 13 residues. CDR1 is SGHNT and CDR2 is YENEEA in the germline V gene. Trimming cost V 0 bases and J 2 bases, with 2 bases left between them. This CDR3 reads CASSLDTYNEQFF. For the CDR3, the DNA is TGTGCCAGCAGCTTAGACACCTACAATGAGCAGTTCTTC. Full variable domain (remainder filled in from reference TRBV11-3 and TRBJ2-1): EAGVVQSPRYKIIEKKQPVAFWCNPISGHNTLYWYLQNLGQGPELLIRYENEEAVDDSQLPKDRFSAERLKGVDSTLKIQPAELGDSAVYLCASSLDTYNEQFFGPGTRLTVL.

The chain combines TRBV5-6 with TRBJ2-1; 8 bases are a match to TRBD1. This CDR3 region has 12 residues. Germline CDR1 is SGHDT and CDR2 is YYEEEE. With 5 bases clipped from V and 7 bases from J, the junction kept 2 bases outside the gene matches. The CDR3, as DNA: TGTGCCAGCAGGCAGGGGGCGAATGAGCAGTTCTTC. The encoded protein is CASRQGANEQFF.

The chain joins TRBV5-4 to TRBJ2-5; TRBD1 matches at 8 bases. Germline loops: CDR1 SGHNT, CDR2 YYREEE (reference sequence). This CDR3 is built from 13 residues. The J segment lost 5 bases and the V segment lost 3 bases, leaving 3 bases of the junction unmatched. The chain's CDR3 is CASSSDRDETQYF. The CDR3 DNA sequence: TGTGCCAGCAGCTCGGACAGGGACGAGACCCAGTACTTC.

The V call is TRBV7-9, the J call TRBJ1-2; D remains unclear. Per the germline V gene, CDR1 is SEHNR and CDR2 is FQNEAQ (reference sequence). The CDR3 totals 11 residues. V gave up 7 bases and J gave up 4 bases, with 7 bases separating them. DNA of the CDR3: TGTGCCAGCAAGGCAGGCTATGGCTACACCTTC. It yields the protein CASKAGYGYTF.

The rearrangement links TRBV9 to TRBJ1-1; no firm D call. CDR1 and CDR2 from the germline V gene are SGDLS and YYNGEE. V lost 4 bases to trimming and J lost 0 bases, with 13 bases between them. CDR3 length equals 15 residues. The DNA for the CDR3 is TGTGCCAGCAGCCCCCGAGGGCGGCTGAACACTGAAGCTTTCTTT. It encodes CASSPRGRLNTEAFF. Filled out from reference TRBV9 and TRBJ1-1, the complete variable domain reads DSGVTQTPKHLITATGQRVTLRCSPRSGDLSVYWYQQSLDQGLQFLIQYYNGEERAKGNILERFSAQQFPDLHSELNLSSLELGDSALYFCASSPRGRLNTEAFFGQGTRLTVV.